The entry below gives a single T cell receptor (beta chain) sequence along with its context. There is no known antigen for this receptor. No clone much larger than this one lies a single base away; base qualities are absent. The data stem from a study of blood T cell repertoires in COVID-19 (dated by TCRdb to 2018 to 2020). The study in broad terms: Samples from collaborators originated in the United States, Italy and Spain and spanned both the acute and convalescent phases of COVID-19. The sample metadata nearly always contained a de-identified subject ID, COVID-19 status, age in years and sex. Samples were obtained from the ongoing ImmuneRACE study (first 160 participants) and from 1,200 or so subjects provided by 6 global collaborators. The material from the prospective study consisted of cDNA or gDNA derived from T cells, B-cell-depleted T cells, or PBMCs. The repertoires were released in a freely available public database meant as a resource for research on the immune response to SARS-CoV-2. The dataset comprised deeply sampled blood TCRbeta repertoires from subjects exposed to, actively infected with, or recovered from COVID-19. Where available, HLA class I and class II types were taken from metadata supplied by the sample provider and were not determined by assay-based typing. The full study reports these points: The quantity of clinical and demographic metadata differed by source and by participant and was supplied without curation.

A second Seattle source provided samples from volunteer blood donors who had recovered from COVID-19. The collaborating institutions used their own protocols to collect whole blood in K2EDTA tubes. For TCRbeta analysis, collaborators shipped samples as frozen whole blood, isolated PBMCs, or DNA extracted from either of those sample types. The CDR3 spans 14 residues, from the cysteine through the phenylalanine. This entry keeps only the CDR3 DNA: 42 bases, framed from base 1. V and J are trimmed by 1 base and 5 bases, and the gene matches miss 5 bases of the junction. Via the germline V gene, CDR1 is SGHTA and CDR2 FQGNSA. TCRbeta CDR3 regions were amplified from genomic DNA using the immunoSEQ Assay, a bias-controlled multiplex PCR. The original methods were these. The number of nucleated cells in each sample was estimated by amplification of reference gene primers within the assay. To quantify the absolute abundance of each unique TCRbeta CDR3 rearrangement, sequence reads were collapsed and filtered. Productive Simpson clonality was computed per sample as the square root of Simpson's diversity index over productive rearrangements. Imported from immuneACCESS, the table was reduced by TCRdb to in-frame sequences with V and J called. These copies leave out some clones; in studies compared against another copy, an unresolved V gene accounts for under half, and the cause of the remainder is not known. V, J and clone size were drawn from that table, and D and trimming were deduced from the DNA. In all, the sample holds 200,000 to 250,000 clones, and roughly 80% of those were seen once. Roughly 5% of the sample is held by the ten biggest clonotypes.

In this chain, TRBV7-2 is recombined with TRBJ2-7, with 7 bases in between that match TRBD1. This TCR derives from a woman in her fifties or sixties who had recovered from COVID-19. Sequencing was done on a sample of peripheral blood. The CDR3 region reads CASSLDGTADEQYF. The bases are TGTGCCAGCAGCTTAGATGGGACAGCCGACGAGCAGTACTTC.